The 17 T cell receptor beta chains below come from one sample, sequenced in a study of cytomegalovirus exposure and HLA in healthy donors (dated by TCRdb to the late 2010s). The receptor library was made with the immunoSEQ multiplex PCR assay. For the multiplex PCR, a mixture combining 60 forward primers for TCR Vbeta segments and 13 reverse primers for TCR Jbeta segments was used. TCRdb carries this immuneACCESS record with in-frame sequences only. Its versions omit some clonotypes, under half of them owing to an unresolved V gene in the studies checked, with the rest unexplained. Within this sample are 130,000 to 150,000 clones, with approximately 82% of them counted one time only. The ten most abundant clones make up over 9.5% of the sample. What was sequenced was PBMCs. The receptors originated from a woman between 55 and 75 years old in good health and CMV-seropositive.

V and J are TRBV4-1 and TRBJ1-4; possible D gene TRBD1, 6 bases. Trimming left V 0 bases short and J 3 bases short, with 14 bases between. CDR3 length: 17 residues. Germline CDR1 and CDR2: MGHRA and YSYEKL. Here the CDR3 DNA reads TGCGCCAGCAGCCAAGATCGGACAGCCAGCTCTAATGAAAAACTGTTTTTT. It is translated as CASSQDRTASSNEKLFF.

The CDR3 DNA sequence: TGTGCCAGCAGCTTATACAGGGTATCTGGAAACACCATATATTTT. Translated, it gives CASSLYRVSGNTIYF. V gene TRBV7-8 combines with J gene TRBJ2-2; possibly TRBD1 for D (6 bases). With the DNA end fitting TRBJ1-3 better, the J assignment may be wrong. CDR1 is SGHVS, CDR2 FQNEAQ, per germline. The CDR3 is 15 amino acids.

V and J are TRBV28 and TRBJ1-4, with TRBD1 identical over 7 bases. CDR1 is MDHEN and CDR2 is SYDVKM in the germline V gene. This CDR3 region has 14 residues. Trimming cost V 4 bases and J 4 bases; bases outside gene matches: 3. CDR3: CASSYTGDNEKLFF. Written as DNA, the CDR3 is TGTGCCAGCAGTTACACAGGGGATAATGAAAAACTGTTTTTT.

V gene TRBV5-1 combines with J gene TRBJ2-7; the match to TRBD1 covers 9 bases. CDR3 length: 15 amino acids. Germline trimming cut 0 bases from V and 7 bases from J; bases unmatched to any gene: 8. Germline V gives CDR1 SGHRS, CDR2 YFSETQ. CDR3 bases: TGCGCCAGCAGCTTGGAGTTACAGGGGGCAGGTGAGCAGTACTTC. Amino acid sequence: CASSLELQGAGEQYF.

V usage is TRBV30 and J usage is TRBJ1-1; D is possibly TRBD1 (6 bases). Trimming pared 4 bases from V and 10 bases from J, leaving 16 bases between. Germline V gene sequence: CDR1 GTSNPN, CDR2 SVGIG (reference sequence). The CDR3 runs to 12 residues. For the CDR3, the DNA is TGTGCCTGGACAGGGGAACTAAATGTAGCTTTCTTT. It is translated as CAWTGELNVAFF.

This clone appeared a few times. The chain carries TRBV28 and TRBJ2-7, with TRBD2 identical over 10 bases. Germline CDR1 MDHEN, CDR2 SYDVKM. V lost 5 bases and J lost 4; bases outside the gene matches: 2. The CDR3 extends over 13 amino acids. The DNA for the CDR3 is TGTGCCAGCAGTGCTAGCGGGAGATACGAGCAGTACTTC. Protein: CASSASGRYEQYF. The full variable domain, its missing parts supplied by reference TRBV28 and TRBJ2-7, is DVKVTQSSRYLVKRTGEKVFLECVQDMDHENMFWYRQDPGLGLRLIYFSYDVKMKEKGDIPEGYSVSREKKERFSLILESASTNQTSMYLCASSASGRYEQYFGPGTRLTVT.

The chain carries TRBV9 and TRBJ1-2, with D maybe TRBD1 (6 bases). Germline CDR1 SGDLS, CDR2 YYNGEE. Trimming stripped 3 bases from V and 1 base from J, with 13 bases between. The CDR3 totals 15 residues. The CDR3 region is CASSAAPQGNYGYTF. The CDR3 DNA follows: TGTGCCAGCAGCGCAGCCCCACAGGGTAACTATGGCTACACCTTC.

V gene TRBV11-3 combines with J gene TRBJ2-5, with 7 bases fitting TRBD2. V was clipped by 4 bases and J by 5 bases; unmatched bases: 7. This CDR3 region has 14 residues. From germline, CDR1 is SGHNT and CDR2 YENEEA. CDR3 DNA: TGTGCCAGCAGCTCCATAGCGGGCCGTGAGACCCAGTACTTC. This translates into CASSSIAGRETQYF.

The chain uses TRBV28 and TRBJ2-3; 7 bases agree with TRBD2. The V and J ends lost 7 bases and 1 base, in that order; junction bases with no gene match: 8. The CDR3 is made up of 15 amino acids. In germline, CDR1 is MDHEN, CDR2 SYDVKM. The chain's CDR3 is CASTQRDFGTDTQYF. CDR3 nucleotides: TGTGCCAGCACCCAGCGGGACTTCGGCACAGATACGCAGTATTTT.

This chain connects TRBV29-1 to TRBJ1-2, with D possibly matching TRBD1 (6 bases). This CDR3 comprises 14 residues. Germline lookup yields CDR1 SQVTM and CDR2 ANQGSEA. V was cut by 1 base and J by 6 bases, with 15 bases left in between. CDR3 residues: CSVEAEGGSHGYTF. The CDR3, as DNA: TGCAGCGTTGAAGCTGAGGGGGGGAGTCATGGCTACACCTTC.

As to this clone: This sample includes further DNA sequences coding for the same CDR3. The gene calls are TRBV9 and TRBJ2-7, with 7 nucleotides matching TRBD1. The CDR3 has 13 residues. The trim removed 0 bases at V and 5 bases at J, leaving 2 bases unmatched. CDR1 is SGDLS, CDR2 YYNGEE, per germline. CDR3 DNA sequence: TGTGCCAGCAGCGTAGGACAGGGCGACGAGCAGTACTTC. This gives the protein CASSVGQGDEQYF. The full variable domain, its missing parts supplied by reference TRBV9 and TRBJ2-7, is DSGVTQTPKHLITATGQRVTLRCSPRSGDLSVYWYQQSLDQGLQFLIQYYNGEERAKGNILERFSAQQFPDLHSELNLSSLELGDSALYFCASSVGQGDEQYFGPGTRLTVT.

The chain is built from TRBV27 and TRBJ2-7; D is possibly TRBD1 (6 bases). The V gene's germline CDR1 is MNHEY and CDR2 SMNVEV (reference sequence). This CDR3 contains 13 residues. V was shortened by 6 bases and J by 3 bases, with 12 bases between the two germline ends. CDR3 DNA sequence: TGTGCCAGCAGCCCAGGGGACAACTACGAGCAGTACTTC. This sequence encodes CASSPGDNYEQYF.

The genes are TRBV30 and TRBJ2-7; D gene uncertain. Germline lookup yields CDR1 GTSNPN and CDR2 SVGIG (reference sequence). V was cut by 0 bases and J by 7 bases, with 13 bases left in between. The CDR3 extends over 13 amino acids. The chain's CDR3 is CAWSVRGSSEQYF. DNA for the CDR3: TGTGCCTGGAGTGTACGTGGCAGTTCGGAGCAGTACTTC.

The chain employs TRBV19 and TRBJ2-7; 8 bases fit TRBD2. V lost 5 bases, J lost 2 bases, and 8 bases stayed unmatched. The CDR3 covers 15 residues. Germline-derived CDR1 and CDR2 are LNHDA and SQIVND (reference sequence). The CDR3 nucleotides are TGTGCCAGTAGTGAGGGTGGCGGGAGGCCCTACGAGCAGTACTTC. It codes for CASSEGGGRPYEQYF.

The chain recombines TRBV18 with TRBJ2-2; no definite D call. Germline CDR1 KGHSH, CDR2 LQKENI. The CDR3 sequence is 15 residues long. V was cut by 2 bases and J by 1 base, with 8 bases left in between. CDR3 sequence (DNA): TGTGCCAGCTCACCAGTGACAAAGAACACCGGGGAGCTGTTTTTT. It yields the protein CASSPVTKNTGELFF. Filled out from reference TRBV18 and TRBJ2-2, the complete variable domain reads NAGVMQNPRHLVRRRGQEARLRCSPMKGHSHVYWYRQLPEEGLKFMVYLQKENIIDESGMPKERFSAEFPKEGPSILRIQQVVRGDSAAYFCASSPVTKNTGELFFGEGSRLTVL.

The DNA of the CDR3 is TGTGCCAGCAGCCGACCTGGCGGGAGGCAAGAGACCCAGTACTTC. Amino acid sequence: CASSRPGGRQETQYF. The chain links TRBV6-6 to TRBJ2-5; 8 positions agree with TRBD2. Losses at the gene ends were 6 bases for V and 2 bases for J; bases not matched to a gene: 8. Germline-derived CDR1 and CDR2 are MNHNY and SVGAGI (reference sequence). There are 15 residues in the CDR3.

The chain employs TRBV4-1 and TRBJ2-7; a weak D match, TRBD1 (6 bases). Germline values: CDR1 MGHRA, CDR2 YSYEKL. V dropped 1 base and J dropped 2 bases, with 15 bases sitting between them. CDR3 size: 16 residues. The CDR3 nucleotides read TGCGCCAGCAGCCAAGGAGGGGGTCCGACCCCCTACGAGCAGTACTTC. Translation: CASSQGGGPTPYEQYF.